This T cell receptor (beta chain) was found in a study of blood T cells in healthy people across ages. Study results and caveats: More naive CD4+ cells and higher diversity were found in long-lived than in aged donors.

CDR1 and CDR2 (germline): DFQATT, SNEGSKA (reference sequence). With 0 bases removed from V and 2 bases from J, the gap between germline ends came to 14 bases. The CDR3 has 15 amino acids. This clonotype was counted ten times or more. No antigen is known for it. The use of a sample-barcoded 5' primer and a J-beta primer mix characterized a second PCR of 7 to 11 cycles. TCRdb fed the 5' RACE reads into MiXCR, producing one record per CDR3 protein. The table records 750,000 to 1,000,000 distinct CDR3 sequences, 25% to 35% of them present only once. The same data also contributed to another study, on T cells of mothers and their children. According to that study: The sample comes from fewer than 10 healthy Caucasian donors: mothers and children.

The TCR comes from a woman between 40 and 55 years old in good health. The V call is TRBV20-1, the J call TRBJ2-7; D gene uncertain. Sequenced: blood. The CDR3: CSARDRPDLPYEQYF. As DNA, the CDR3 is TGCAGTGCTAGAGATCGGCCAGACCTTCCCTACGAGCAGTACTTC.